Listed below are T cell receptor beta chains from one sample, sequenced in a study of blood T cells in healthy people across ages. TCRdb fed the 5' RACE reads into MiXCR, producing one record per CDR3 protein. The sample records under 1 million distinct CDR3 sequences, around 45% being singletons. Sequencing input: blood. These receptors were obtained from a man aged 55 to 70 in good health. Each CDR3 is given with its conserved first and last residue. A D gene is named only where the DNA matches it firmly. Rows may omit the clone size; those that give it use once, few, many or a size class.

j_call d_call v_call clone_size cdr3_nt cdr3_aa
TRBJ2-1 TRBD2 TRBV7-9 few TGTGCCAGCAGCTTCTCGGGAGGGATCTACAATGAGCAGTTCTTC CASSFSGGIYNEQFF
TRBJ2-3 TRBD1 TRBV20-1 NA TGCAGTGCACCAGGGGGCCGCGGAAGGGATACGCAGTATTTT CSAPGGRGRDTQYF
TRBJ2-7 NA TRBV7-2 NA TGTGCCAGCAGCATAGACTTGTACGAGCAGTACTTC CASSIDLYEQYF
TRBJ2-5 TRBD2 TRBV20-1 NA TGCAGTGCCCCCAATCCAAGCGGGGGGGCCAATACGAAGACCCAGTACTTC CSAPNPSGGANTKTQYF
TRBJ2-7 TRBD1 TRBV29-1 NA TGCAGCGTCCGAACAGGGGCCTACGAGCAGTACTTC CSVRTGAYEQYF
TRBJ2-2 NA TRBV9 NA TGTGCCAGCAGTCGAGAGATTGGCGGGGAGCTGTTTTTT CASSREIGGELFF
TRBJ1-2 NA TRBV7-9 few TGTGCCAGCAGCTCCCTCTTATCGGGCACCTTC CASSSLLSGTF
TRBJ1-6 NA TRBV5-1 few TGCGCCAGCAGCTTGCAGGGGCCACCCCTCCACTTT CASSLQGPPLHF
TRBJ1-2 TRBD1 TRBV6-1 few TGTGCCAGCAGTGAGACAGGGGAGGTTGGCTACACCTTC CASSETGEVGYTF
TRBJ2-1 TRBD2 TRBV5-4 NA TGTGCCAGCAGCTCTGCGGGACTAATAGACAATGAGCAGTTCTTC CASSSAGLIDNEQFF
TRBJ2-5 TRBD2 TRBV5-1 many TGCGCCAGCAGCTTGGAGACGGGAGGAGAGACCCAGTACTTC CASSLETGGETQYF
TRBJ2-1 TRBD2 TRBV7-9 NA TGTGCCACCTCCGGGGGGGGGAGCTCCTACAATGAGCAGTTCTTC CATSGGGSSYNEQFF
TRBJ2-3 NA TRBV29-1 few TGCAGCGGAACTAGTAGTCCCCCGAATACGCAGTATTTT CSGTSSPPNTQYF
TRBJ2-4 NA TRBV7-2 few TGTGCCAGCGGCGAATCAAGAAATACCGGCATTCAGTACTTC CASGESRNTGIQYF
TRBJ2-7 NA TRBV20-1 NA TGCAGTGCTACTCTCCAAAAATACGAGCAGTACTTC CSATLQKYEQYF
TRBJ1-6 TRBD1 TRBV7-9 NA TGTGCCAGCAGCCGCGGGACAGCAGGGAGCCTCAATTCACCCCTCCACTTT CASSRGTAGSLNSPLHF
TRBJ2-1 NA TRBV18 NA TGTGCCAGCTCACCACGGGCGGGGTCACGCAATGAGCAGTTCTTC CASSPRAGSRNEQFF
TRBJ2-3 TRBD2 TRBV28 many TGTGCCAGCAACGGGGGGGGGCTGTCAGATACGCAGTATTTT CASNGGGLSDTQYF
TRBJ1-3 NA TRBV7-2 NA TGTGCCAGCAGCTTGGACAGTCTTAATGGAAACACCATATATTTT CASSLDSLNGNTIYF
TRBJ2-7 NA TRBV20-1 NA TGCAGTGCTAGACTGGGGTTATACGAGCAGTACTTC CSARLGLYEQYF
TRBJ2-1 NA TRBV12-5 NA TGTGCTAGTGGTTTGATGGGGGGCAATGAGCAGTTCTTC CASGLMGGNEQFF
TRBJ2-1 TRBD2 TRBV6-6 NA TGTGCCACCGGGGGGTATCAGGGTAACAATGAGCAGTTCTTC CATGGYQGNNEQFF
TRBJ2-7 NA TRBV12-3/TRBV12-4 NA TGTGCCAGCAGTGCTGAGGGGACTTTGTACGAGCAGTACTTC CASSAEGTLYEQYF
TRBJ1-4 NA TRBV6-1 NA TGTGCCAGCAGTTCAGGGTATGAAAAACTGTTTTTT CASSSGYEKLFF
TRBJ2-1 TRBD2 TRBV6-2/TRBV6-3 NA TGTGCCAGCAACTCCCCGGGACTAGGGTCTTACAATGAGCAGTTCTTC CASNSPGLGSYNEQFF
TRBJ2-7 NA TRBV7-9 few TGTGCCAGCAGCCCACCTACAAGCTACGAGCAGTACTTC CASSPPTSYEQYF